This record concerns one T cell receptor beta chain sequence. Antigen unknown. Sequencing was performed with immunoSEQ multiplex PCR; in TCRdb, only in-frame clones are kept and a portion is missing. The table records 150,000 to 200,000 clones, about nine tenths of them present only once. The V gene lost 6 bases and the J gene lost 4 bases, with 12 bases spanning the gap. From germline, CDR1 is LNHDA and CDR2 SQIVND (reference sequence). The length of the CDR3 is 13 residues. This entry comes from a study of T cell responses to AZD1222 COVID-19 vaccine. Study-level results: No repertoire was sampled before or during the peak T cell response, only after it. The sample set comprised mostly white British donors with more females, and clonal diversity was possibly underestimated. After two AZD1222 doses, spike-specific TCR breadth and depth rose versus day 0.

The sample consisted of peripheral blood, taken on day 0 of AZD1222 vaccination. The chain has TRBV19 and TRBJ1-2, with a weak D call TRBD1 (6 bases). The sequence derives from an adult in good health. The CDR3, as DNA: TGTGCCAGTAGCGGATGGACAGCCTATGGCTACACCTTC. Its translation: CASSGWTAYGYTF.